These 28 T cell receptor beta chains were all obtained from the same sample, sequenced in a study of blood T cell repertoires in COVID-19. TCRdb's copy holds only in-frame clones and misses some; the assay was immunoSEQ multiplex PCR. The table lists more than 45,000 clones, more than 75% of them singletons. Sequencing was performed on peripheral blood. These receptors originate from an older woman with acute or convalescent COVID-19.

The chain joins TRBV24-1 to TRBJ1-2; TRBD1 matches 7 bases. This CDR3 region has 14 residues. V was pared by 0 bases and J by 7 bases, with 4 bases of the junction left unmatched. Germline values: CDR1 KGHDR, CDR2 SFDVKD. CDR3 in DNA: TGTGCCACCAGTGATTTGGACAGGGCCGGTGGCTACACCTTC. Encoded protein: CATSDLDRAGGYTF.

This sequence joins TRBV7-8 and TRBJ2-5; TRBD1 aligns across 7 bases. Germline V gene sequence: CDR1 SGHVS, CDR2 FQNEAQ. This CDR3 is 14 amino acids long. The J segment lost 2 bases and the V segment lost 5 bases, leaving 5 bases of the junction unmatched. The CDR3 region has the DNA TGTGCCAGCAGCCTCCGGGACAGTCAAGAGACCCAGTACTTC. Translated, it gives CASSLRDSQETQYF.

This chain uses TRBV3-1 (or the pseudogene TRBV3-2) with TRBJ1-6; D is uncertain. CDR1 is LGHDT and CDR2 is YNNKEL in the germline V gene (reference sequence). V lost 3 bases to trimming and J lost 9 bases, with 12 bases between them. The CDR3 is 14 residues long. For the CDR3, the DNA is TGTGCCAGCAGCCAGGGCCGGTTCGGTTCACCCCTCCACTTT. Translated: CASSQGRFGSPLHF.

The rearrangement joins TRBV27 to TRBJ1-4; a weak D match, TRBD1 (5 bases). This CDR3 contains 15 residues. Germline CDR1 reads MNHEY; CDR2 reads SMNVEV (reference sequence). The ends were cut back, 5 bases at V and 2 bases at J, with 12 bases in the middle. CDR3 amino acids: CASSTYRSTNEKLFF. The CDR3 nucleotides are TGTGCCAGCAGTACCTACAGGTCGACTAATGAAAAACTGTTTTTT. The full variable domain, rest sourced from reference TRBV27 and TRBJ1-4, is EAQVTQNPRYLITVTGKKLTVTCSQNMNHEYMSWYRQDPGLGLRQIYYSMNVEVTDKGDVPEGYKVSRKEKRNFPLILESPSPNQTSLYFCASSTYRSTNEKLFFGSGTQLSVL.

The CDR3 reads CASSSGGGYTF. As DNA, the CDR3 is TGTGCCAGCTCGTCGGGTGGAGGCTACACCTTC. The rearrangement uses TRBV27 and TRBJ1-2; D remains unclear. V was cut by 8 bases and J by 8 bases, with 12 bases left in between. Germline V gives CDR1 MNHEY, CDR2 SMNVEV (reference sequence). This CDR3 is 11 amino acids long.

The DNA of the CDR3 is TGTGCCAGTAGTATGACTACAGACACTGAAGCTTTCTTT. Protein: CASSMTTDTEAFF. The rearrangement uses TRBV19 and TRBJ1-1, with unresolved D. Looked up from germline, CDR1 is LNHDA and CDR2 is SQIVND (reference sequence). This CDR3 has 13 residues. V was trimmed by 3 bases and J by 3 bases, leaving 8 bases between them.

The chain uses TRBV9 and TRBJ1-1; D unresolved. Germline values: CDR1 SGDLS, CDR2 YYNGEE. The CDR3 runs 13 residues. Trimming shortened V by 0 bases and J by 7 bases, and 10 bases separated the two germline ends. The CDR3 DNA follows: TGTGCCAGCAGCGTAGGGGGAGCCCTTGAAGCTTTCTTT. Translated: CASSVGGALEAFF.

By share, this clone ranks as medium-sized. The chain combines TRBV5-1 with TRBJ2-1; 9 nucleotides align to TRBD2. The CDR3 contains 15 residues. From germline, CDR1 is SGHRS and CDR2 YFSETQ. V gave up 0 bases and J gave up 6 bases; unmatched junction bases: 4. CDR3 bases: TGCGCCAGCAGCTTGGGTAGCGGGGGTTCCAATGAGCAGTTCTTC. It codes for CASSLGSGGSNEQFF. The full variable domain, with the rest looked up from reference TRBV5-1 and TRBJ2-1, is KAGVTQTPRYLIKTRGQQVTLSCSPISGHRSVSWYQQTPGQGLQFLFEYFSETQRNKGNFPGRFSGRQFSNSRSEMNVSTLELGDSALYLCASSLGSGGSNEQFFGPGTRLTVL.

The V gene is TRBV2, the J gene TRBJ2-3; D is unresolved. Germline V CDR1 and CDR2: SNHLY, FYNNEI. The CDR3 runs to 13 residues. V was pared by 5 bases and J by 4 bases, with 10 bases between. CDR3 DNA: TGTGCCAGCAGTTTTGGGCCCCCAGATACGCAGTATTTT. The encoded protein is CASSFGPPDTQYF.

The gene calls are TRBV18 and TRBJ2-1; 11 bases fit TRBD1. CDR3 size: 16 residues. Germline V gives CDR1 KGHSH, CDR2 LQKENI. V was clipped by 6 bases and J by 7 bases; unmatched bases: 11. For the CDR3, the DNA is TGTGCCAGCTCGAAACTGGACAGGGGGCAAGTAAATGAGCAGTTCTTC. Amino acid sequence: CASSKLDRGQVNEQFF.

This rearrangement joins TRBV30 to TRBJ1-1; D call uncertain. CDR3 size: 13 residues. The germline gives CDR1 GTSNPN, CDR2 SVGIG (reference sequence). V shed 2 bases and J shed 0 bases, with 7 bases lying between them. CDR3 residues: CAWSSQVNTEAFF. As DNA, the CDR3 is TGTGCCTGGAGTTCCCAGGTGAACACTGAAGCTTTCTTT. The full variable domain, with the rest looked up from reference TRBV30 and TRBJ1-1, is SQTIHQWPATLVQPVGSPLSLECTVEGTSNPNLYWYRQAAGRGLQLLFYSVGIGQISSEVPQNLSASRPQDRQFILSSKKLLLSDSGFYLCAWSSQVNTEAFFGQGTRLTVV.

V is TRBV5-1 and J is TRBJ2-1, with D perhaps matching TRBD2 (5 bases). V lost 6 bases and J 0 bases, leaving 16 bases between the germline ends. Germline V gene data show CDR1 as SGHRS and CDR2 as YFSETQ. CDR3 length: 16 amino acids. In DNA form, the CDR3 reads TGCGCCAGCAACTTCGACGGGGTGAGCTCCTACAATGAGCAGTTCTTC. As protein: CASNFDGVSSYNEQFF.

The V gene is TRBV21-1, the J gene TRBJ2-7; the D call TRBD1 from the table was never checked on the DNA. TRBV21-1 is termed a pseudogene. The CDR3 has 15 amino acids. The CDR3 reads CASSKGDTITYEQYF. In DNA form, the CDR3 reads TGTGCCAGCAGCAAGGGGGACACCATTACCTACGAGCAGTACTTC.

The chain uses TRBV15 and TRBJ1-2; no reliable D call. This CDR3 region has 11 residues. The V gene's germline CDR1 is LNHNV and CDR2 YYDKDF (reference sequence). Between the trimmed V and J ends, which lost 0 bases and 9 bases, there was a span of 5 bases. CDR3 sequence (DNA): TGTGCCACCAGCAGAGATCTAAGCTACACCTTC. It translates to CATSRDLSYTF. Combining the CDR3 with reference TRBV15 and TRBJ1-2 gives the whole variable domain DAMVIQNPRYQVTQFGKPVTLSCSQTLNHNVMYWYQQKSSQAPKLLFHYYDKDFNNEADTPDNFQSRRPNTSFCFLDIRSPGLGDTAMYLCATSRDLSYTFGSGTRLTVV.

CDR3 nucleotide sequence: TGTGCCAGCCGGACAGGACCGAACACTGAAGCTTTCTTT. Protein product: CASRTGPNTEAFF. V gene TRBV28 combines with J gene TRBJ1-1, with TRBD1 matching over 7 bases. This CDR3 has 13 residues. V dropped 8 bases and J dropped 1; count of bases not matched to a gene: 4. Looked up from germline, CDR1 is MDHEN and CDR2 is SYDVKM.

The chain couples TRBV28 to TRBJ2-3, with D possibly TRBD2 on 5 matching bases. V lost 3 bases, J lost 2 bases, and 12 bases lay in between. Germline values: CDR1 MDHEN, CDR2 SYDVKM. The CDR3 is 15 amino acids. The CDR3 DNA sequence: TGTGCCAGCAGTTTTTCTCGCGGGTCCACAGATACGCAGTATTTT. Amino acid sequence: CASSFSRGSTDTQYF.

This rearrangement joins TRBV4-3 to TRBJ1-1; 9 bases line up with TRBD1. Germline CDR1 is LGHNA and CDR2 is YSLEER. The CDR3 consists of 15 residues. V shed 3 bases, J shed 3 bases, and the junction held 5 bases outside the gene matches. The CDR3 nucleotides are TGCGCCAGCAGCCAGGAGGACAGGGGATACACTGAAGCTTTCTTT. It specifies CASSQEDRGYTEAFF.

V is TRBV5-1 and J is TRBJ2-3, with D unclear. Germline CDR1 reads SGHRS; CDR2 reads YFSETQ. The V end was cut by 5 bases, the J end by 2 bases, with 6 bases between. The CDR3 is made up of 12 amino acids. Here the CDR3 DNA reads TGCGCCAGCAGGTATAACACAGATACGCAGTATTTT. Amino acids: CASRYNTDTQYF.

CDR3 loop: CASSSGRDRPEKLFF. The CDR3, as DNA: TGTGCCAGCAGCTCGGGCCGGGACAGGCCCGAAAAACTGTTTTTT. This chain connects TRBV5-4 to TRBJ1-4; TRBD1 matches 8 bases. The ends lost 3 bases at V and 8 bases at J; junction bases unmatched: 9. The germline CDR1 and CDR2 sequences are SGHNT and YYREEE (reference sequence). This CDR3 has 15 residues.

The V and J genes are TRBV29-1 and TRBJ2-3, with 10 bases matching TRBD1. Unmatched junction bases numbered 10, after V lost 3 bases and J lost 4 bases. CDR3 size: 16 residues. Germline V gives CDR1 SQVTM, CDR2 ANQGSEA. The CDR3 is CSVDGRTGGLADTQYF. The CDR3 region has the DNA TGCAGCGTTGATGGGAGGACAGGGGGGTTGGCAGATACGCAGTATTTT.

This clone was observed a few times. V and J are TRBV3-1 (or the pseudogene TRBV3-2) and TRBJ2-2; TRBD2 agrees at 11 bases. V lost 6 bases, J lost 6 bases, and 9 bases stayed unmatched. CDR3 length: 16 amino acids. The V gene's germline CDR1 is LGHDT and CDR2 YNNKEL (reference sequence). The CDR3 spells CASRQPGLADAGELFF. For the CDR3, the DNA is TGTGCCAGCAGACAACCGGGACTAGCGGACGCCGGGGAGCTGTTTTTT.

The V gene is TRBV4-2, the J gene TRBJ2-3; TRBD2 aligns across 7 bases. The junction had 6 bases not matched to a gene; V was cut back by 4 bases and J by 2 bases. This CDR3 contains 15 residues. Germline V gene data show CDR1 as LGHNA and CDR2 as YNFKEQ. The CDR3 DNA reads TGTGCCAGCAGCCTCGGACTAGAAATCACAGATACGCAGTATTTT. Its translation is CASSLGLEITDTQYF.

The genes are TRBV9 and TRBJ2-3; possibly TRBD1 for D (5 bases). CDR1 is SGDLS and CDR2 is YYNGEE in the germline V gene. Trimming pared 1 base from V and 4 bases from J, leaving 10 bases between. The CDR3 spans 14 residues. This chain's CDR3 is CASSVHWGPDTQYF. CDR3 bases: TGTGCCAGCAGCGTACATTGGGGCCCAGATACGCAGTATTTT.

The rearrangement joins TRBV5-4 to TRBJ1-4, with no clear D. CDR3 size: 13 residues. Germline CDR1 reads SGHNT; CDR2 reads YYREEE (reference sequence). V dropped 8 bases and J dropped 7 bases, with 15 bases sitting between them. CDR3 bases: TGTGCCAGTAAGCGGGAGGGTCGTGAAAAACTGTTTTTT. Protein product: CASKREGREKLFF.

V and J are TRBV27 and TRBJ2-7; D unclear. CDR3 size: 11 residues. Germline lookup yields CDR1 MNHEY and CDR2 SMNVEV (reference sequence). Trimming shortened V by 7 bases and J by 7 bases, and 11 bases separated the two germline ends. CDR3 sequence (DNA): TGTGCCAGCATTCTAGGTCGGGAGCAGTACTTC. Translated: CASILGREQYF.

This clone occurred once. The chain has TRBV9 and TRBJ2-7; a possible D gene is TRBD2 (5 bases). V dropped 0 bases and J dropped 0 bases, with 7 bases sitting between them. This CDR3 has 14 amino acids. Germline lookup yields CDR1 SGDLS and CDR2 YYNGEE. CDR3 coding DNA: TGTGCCAGCAGCGTAGGACGGGGCTCCTACGAGCAGTACTTC. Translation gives CASSVGRGSYEQYF.

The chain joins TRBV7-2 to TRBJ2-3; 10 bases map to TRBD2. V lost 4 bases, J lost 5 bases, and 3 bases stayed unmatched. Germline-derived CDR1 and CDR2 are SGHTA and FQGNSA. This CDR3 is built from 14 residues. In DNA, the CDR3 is TGTGCCAGCAGCTGGGGGACTAGCGTAGATACGCAGTATTTT. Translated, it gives CASSWGTSVDTQYF.

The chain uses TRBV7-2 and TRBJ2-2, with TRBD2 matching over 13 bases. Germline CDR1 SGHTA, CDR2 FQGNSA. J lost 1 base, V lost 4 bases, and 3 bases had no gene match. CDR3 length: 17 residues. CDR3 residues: CASSSTSGGWNTGELFF. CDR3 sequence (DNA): TGTGCCAGCAGCTCGACTAGCGGGGGGTGGAACACCGGGGAGCTGTTTTTT.